These 16 T cell receptor beta chains share one sample of origin, sequenced in a study of immune heterogeneity within non-small cell lung tumors. TCR beta CDR3 was amplified by multiplex PCR, first round nine to ten cycles, 32 V and 13 J primers. TCRdb reanalysed the multiplex PCR reads using MiXCR and keeps one entry per CDR3 protein. The data show approximately 15,000 distinct CDR3 sequences, with less than 35% seen just once and around 4% held by the top ten. Template was bulk tumor genomic DNA, around 620 ng per sample. Several far-apart biopsies were taken per primary tumor during surgery. Curative surgical treatment was performed in patients who had newly diagnosed, untreated non-small cell lung cancer. What was sequenced was lung tumor tissue. The receptors derive from a man aged 40-49 years with non-small cell lung cancer.

This clonotype turned up a few times. The V call is TRBV11-3, the J call TRBJ2-3; the match to TRBD2 covers 8 bases. The CDR3 has 12 residues. The J segment lost 11 bases and the V segment lost 0 bases, leaving 1 base of the junction unmatched. Germline V gives CDR1 SGHNT, CDR2 YENEEA. CDR3 in amino acids: CASSLDSGRQYF. CDR3 DNA: TGTGCCAGCAGCTTAGACAGCGGGAGGCAGTATTTT.

The chain recombines TRBV20-1 with TRBJ1-3, with D hard to call. The V gene lost 7 bases and the J gene lost 0 bases, with 13 bases spanning the gap. Germline values: CDR1 DFQATT, CDR2 SNEGSKA (reference sequence). The CDR3 sequence is 14 residues long. In DNA, the CDR3 is TGCAGTGGAAAGGACGGTGACTCTGGAAACACCATATATTTT. Amino acids: CSGKDGDSGNTIYF.

As to this clonotype: A much bigger clone sits one base away, suggesting this may be a read error. The gene calls are TRBV5-1 and TRBJ2-7; 7 nucleotides line up with TRBD2. Germline CDR1 SGHRS, CDR2 YFSETQ. The CDR3 is made up of 15 amino acids. The DNA of the CDR3 is TGCGCCAGCAGCTCCCCTGGCGGGACTCCGCGGGAGCTGTACTTC. Translated, it gives CASSSPGGTPRELYF.

In its sample, this clonotype is medium-sized (0.01 to 0.1%). The chain links TRBV19 to TRBJ1-3; D gene uncertain. Trimming shortened V by 5 bases and J by 0 bases, and 8 bases separated the two germline ends. The CDR3 runs 14 residues. CDR1 is LNHDA, CDR2 SQIVND, per germline (reference sequence). The CDR3 coding sequence is TGTGCCAGTAGTTCCGGCAGCTCTGGAAACACCATATATTTT. Its translation: CASSSGSSGNTIYF.

Regarding this clonotype: A much larger clone differs by one base, so this may be a read error. The chain couples TRBV30 to TRBJ1-4, with unresolved D. The V gene lost 0 bases and the J gene lost 7 bases, with 12 bases spanning the gap. Germline CDR1 GTSNPN, CDR2 SVGIG (reference sequence). CDR3 length: 14 amino acids. DNA for the CDR3: TGTGCCTGGAGTGTTGGAAGGAAGGGTGAAAAACTGTTTTTT. Protein product: CAWSVGRKGEKLFF.

This clonotype was seen repeatedly, ten times or more. The chain uses TRBV6-1 and TRBJ1-1; 8 nucleotides agree with TRBD1. Germline CDR1 MNHNS, CDR2 SASEGT. J was trimmed by 3 bases and V by 7 bases; bases with no gene match: 7. This CDR3 spans 14 amino acids. This chain's CDR3 is CASTPDRADTEAFF. DNA for the CDR3: TGTGCCAGCACCCCGGACAGGGCGGACACTGAAGCTTTCTTT.

This clonotype was seen more than once but under ten times. The J gene is TRBJ1-1, the V gene TRBV19; D unclear. The CDR3 is made up of 12 amino acids. Trimming took 1 base from V and 8 from J, leaving 8 bases between them. Germline values: CDR1 LNHDA, CDR2 SQIVND (reference sequence). CDR3 nucleotides: TGTGCCAGTAGTATAGGAGTGGCGGAAGCTTTCTTT. This codes for CASSIGVAEAFF.

This clonotype was picked up many times. The J gene is TRBJ2-7, the V gene TRBV7-3; a possible D gene is TRBD1 (6 bases). The V gene lost 2 bases and the J gene lost 2 bases, with 13 bases spanning the gap. This CDR3 contains 15 residues. The germline V gene has CDR1 SGHTA and CDR2 FQGTGA. The CDR3 loop is CASSLGAGATYEQYF. CDR3 DNA: TGTGCCAGCAGCTTAGGGGCAGGGGCCACCTACGAGCAGTACTTC.

A remark on this clonotype: Mismatch with germline at one junction end may stem from a read error. The chain joins TRBV3-1 to TRBJ2-3; D is ambiguous. This CDR3 is 15 amino acids long. The germline V gene has CDR1 LGHDT and CDR2 YNNKEL (reference sequence). CDR3 nucleotides: TGTTCCAGCAGCCACCCTGGCGCGCCCACAGATACGCAGTATTTT. As protein: CSSSHPGAPTDTQYF.

This clonotype was seen at least ten times. The CDR3 loop is CASRAGFLYTEAFF. The CDR3 nucleotides are TGTGCCAGCAGGGCAGGGTTCTTGTACACTGAAGCTTTCTTT. The V call is TRBV28, the J call TRBJ1-1; D may be TRBD1 (5 bases). In germline, CDR1 is MDHEN, CDR2 SYDVKM. There are 14 residues in the CDR3. The V and J ends lost 6 bases and 3 bases respectively, with 14 bases between them.

By proportion, this clonotype is medium-sized. The chain employs TRBV30 and TRBJ2-7; D gene ambiguous. The CDR3 extends over 12 amino acids. Germline assignment: CDR1 GTSNPN and CDR2 SVGIG (reference sequence). Trimming stripped 2 bases from V and 1 base from J, with 6 bases between. The CDR3 spells CAWSPGSYEQYF. For the CDR3, the DNA is TGTGCCTGGAGTCCCGGTTCCTACGAGCAGTACTTC.

A remark on this clonotype: This clone may be a read error of a much larger clone one base away. This chain's CDR3 is CASIYGPGRGYTF. CDR3 in DNA: TGTGCCAGCATTTACGGTCCAGGTCGCGGCTACACCTTC. The chain is built from TRBV6-2 or TRBV6-3 and TRBJ1-2; D not resolved. CDR3 length: 13 residues. Germline-derived CDR1 and CDR2 are MNHEY and SVGEGT.

Judged by abundance, this clonotype is medium-sized. The rearrangement joins TRBV2 to TRBJ2-7, with TRBD1 matching 9 bases. The germline V gene has CDR1 SNHLY and CDR2 FYNNEI. This CDR3 comprises 13 residues. With 7 bases clipped from V and 3 bases from J, the junction kept 4 bases outside the gene matches. The DNA of the CDR3 is TGTGCCAGCAAGCGGGACAGGGACTACGAGCAGTACTTC. Protein: CASKRDRDYEQYF.

Concerning this clonotype itself: A read error may account for a junction end that differs from germline. The chain uses TRBV14 and TRBJ2-3; TRBD2 agrees at 8 bases. The germline CDR1 and CDR2 sequences are SGHDN and FVKESK. The CDR3 length is 13 residues. CDR3 in amino acids: CASGQAGATGQYF. The CDR3 bases are TGTGCCAGCGGCCAAGCGGGGGCGACCGGGCAGTATTTT.

This clonotype was detected a few times. This rearrangement joins TRBV5-1 to TRBJ1-1; D ambiguous. The CDR3 length is 15 residues. Germline values: CDR1 SGHRS, CDR2 YFSETQ. The ends were cut back, 4 bases at V and 0 bases at J, with 13 bases in the middle. The CDR3 here is CASSPTTQMNTEAFF. The CDR3 nucleotides are TGCGCCAGCAGCCCCACGACACAAATGAACACTGAAGCTTTCTTT.

Sample share makes this clonotype medium-sized. V and J are TRBV6-5 and TRBJ2-2, with D unclear. The germline V gene encodes CDR1 MNHEY and CDR2 SVGAGI. Trimming took off 2 bases at V and 5 bases at J, with 12 bases between the two ends. CDR3 length equals 15 residues. CDR3 nucleotides: TGTGCCAGCAGTTACGCGAGCCTTGGAACCGGGGAGCTGTTTTTT. The encoded protein is CASSYASLGTGELFF.